This entry lists 5 T cell receptor beta chains sequenced from one sample in a study of CD8+ T cells in alopecia areata. Cutaneous lymph node cells were pooled, and they were sorted using CD4, CD8alpha, NKG2D, NKG2ACE and other markers. Extraction of RNA preceded its reverse transcription into cDNA, which served as the sequencing template. Data came from immunoSEQ multiplex PCR; TCRdb stores just in-frame clones and leaves some out. The specimen gives 200,000 to 300,000 clones without singletons; the ten biggest hold roughly 1.2%. Sequencing was performed on CD4+ T cells sorted from a lymph node. The receptors here all came from a C3H/HeJ mouse with alopecia areata. Mouse strain MHC haplotype: H2-k.

This clone has just a few counts. Mouse germline and gene names are used. From the germline J gene comes the end of the CDR3, since the read stops 4 residues before it. The identical CDR3 is also encoded by other nucleotide sequences in the sample. The J gene is TRBJ2-5, the V gene TRBV1; D is possibly TRBD1 (5 bases). The CDR3 runs 14 residues. Germline V lookup: CDR1 NSQYPW, CDR2 LRSPGD (reference sequence). Incomplete CDR3 DNA: TGCACCTGCAGTGCAGACAGGGTCCGGGAC. Translating gives CTCSADRVRD. The CDR3 in its entirety is CTCSADRVRDTQYF.

For this clone: Gene and germline names: mouse. The read ends 4 residues before the CDR3 terminus; that terminus is restored from the germline J gene. V and J are TRBV13-1 and TRBJ1-2, with 12 bases matching TRBD1. Per germline, CDR1 NSHNY and CDR2 SYGAGN. The CDR3 is made up of 17 amino acids. The junction had 10 bases not matched to a gene; V was cut back by 4 bases and J by 3 bases. The CDR3: CASSPVPGQGAHSDYTF. CDR3 DNA, as far as it was read: TGTGCCAGCAGTCCGGTCCCGGGACAGGGGGCACACTCC.

Note on this clone: A much larger clone lies one base from this, so it may be a read error. Gene names and germline match the mouse. Sequencing ends 3 residues short of the CDR3 end; the germline J gene provides the rest. The chain recombines TRBV19 with TRBJ1-6; D is undetermined. TRBJ1-6 is reported as an ORF; its role is uncertain. Trimming removed 4 bases from V and 3 bases from J, with 8 bases in between. The length of the CDR3 is 14 residues. In germline, CDR1 is FNHDT, CDR2 SITEND (reference sequence). CDR3 amino acids: CASSFTDYNSPLYF. The sequenced part of the CDR3 DNA is TGTGCCAGCAGTTTTACAGACTATAATTCGCCC.

Notes on this clone: Genes here carry mouse names. The read halts 4 residues ahead of the CDR3 end, with the missing end drawn from the germline J gene. The chain carries TRBV13-1 and TRBJ1-2; no definite D call. Germline V gene data show CDR1 as NSHNY and CDR2 as SYGAGN. The CDR3 runs to 15 residues. V lost 1 base and J lost 0, with 10 bases in between. CDR3 bases read: TGTGCCAGCAGTGATAGTCGACAATCAAACTCC. Its protein is CASSDSRQSNS. The CDR3 as a whole reads CASSDSRQSNSDYTF.

There are many counts of this clone. Gene names are the mouse ones. The read terminates 3 residues before the CDR3 end, so the remaining end is supplied by the germline J gene. The V gene is TRBV13-1, the J gene TRBJ1-6; a weak D match, TRBD1 (5 bases). TRBJ1-6 qualifies as an ORF whose function is uncertain. The CDR3 loop spans 13 amino acids. Trimming stripped 6 bases from V and 6 bases from J, with 10 bases between. Germline assignment: CDR1 NSHNY and CDR2 SYGAGN. The CDR3 spells CASTQGLNSPLYF. The sequenced part of the CDR3 DNA is TGTGCCAGCACCCAGGGCCTTAATTCGCCC.